The present TCR beta chain was sequenced within a study of shared clonotypes between healthy human individuals. The germline gives CDR1 SEHNR, CDR2 FQNEAQ (reference sequence). V dropped 4 bases and J dropped 0; count of bases not matched to a gene: 0. The CDR3 loop spans 14 amino acids. Using immunoSEQ multiplex PCR, the repertoire was profiled, and TCRdb retains in-frame clones only, with some absent. The table shows hundreds of thousands of clones, with approximately 80% occurring only once. The genes are TRBV7-9 and TRBJ1-2, with 9 bases fitting TRBD1. The sample was PBMCs. The clonotype was recovered from a woman between 40 and 55 years old in good health. Some clones in this sample may be carry-over from other donors' samples. The CDR3 is CASSWTGANYGYTF. The CDR3 nucleotides are TGTGCCAGCAGCTGGACAGGGGCTAACTATGGCTACACCTTC.